Shown below are 4 T cell receptor beta chains from a single sample sequenced in a study of T cells in Graves' hyperthyroidism and ophthalmopathy. RNA transcripts yielded amplified TCR beta CDR3 regions. The TCR CDR3 was amplified in a first-round RT-PCR using the HTBI primer set. TCRdb re-called the multiplex PCR reads through MiXCR, storing one row per CDR3 protein. Of over 700,000 distinct CDR3 sequences in the sample, 38% were seen once. The sequencing input was blood. These receptors were obtained from a man younger than 35 with Graves' hyperthyroidism.

J is TRBJ2-2 and V is TRBV7-3; 11 nucleotides match TRBD2. Germline CDR1 is SGHTA and CDR2 is FQGTGA. This CDR3 is built from 17 residues. V was clipped by 0 bases and J by 2 bases; unmatched bases: 2. CDR3 DNA: TGTGCCAGCAGCTTAACGGGACTAGCGGACAACACCGGGGAGCTGTTTTTT. This sequence encodes CASSLTGLADNTGELFF.

The chain combines TRBV2 with TRBJ2-3, with D tentatively TRBD2 (5 bases). The germline V and J ends were trimmed by 3 bases and 2 bases, with 12 bases remaining between them. There are 15 residues in the CDR3. Germline V gene lookup returns CDR1 SNHLY and CDR2 FYNNEI. The CDR3 reads CASSDRADSTDTQYF. DNA of the CDR3: TGTGCCAGCAGTGATCGAGCGGATTCCACAGATACGCAGTATTTT.

Remarks on this clonotype: A read error is possible here, since a much larger clone lies one base away. CDR3 sequence reads: CASTADTNEKLFF. CDR3 nucleotide sequence: TGTGCCAGTACGGCAGACACTAATGAAAAACTGTTTTTT. The chain links TRBV19 to TRBJ1-4, with D unclear. V was cut by 7 bases and J by 2 bases, with 8 bases left in between. This CDR3 comprises 13 residues. Germline V gives CDR1 LNHDA, CDR2 SQIVND (reference sequence).

The V gene is TRBV6-5, the J gene TRBJ1-5; D is uncertain. CDR1 and CDR2 (germline): MNHEY, SVGAGI. V lost 8 bases, J lost 5 bases, and 16 bases lay in between. The CDR3 is 14 residues long. CDR3 sequence: CASPRWVSDQPQHF. The CDR3, as DNA: TGTGCCAGCCCCCGGTGGGTAAGTGATCAGCCCCAGCATTTT.